This entry lists 9 T cell receptor beta chains sequenced from one sample in a study of coeliac disease. Clones were read by immunoSEQ multiplex PCR, and TCRdb kept only the in-frame ones, dropping some. The sample has approximately 4,300 clones, roughly three fifths seen once. Material for sequencing was intraepithelial lymphocytes from the gut. The receptors were sampled from a human donor with active celiac disease.

The CDR3 here is CASSLGQGLNVLTF. The CDR3 nucleotides read TGTGCCAGCAGTTTGGGACAGGGCCTCAACGTCCTGACTTTC. The genes are TRBV28 and TRBJ2-6; 9 bases line up with TRBD1. CDR1 is MDHEN and CDR2 is SYDVKM in the germline V gene. Trimming took 3 bases from V and 9 from J; bases not matched to a gene: 3. The CDR3 is made up of 14 amino acids.

The rearrangement links TRBV5-4 to TRBJ2-7, with TRBD1 matching over 10 bases. The CDR3 covers 13 residues. The V and J ends lost 10 bases and 2 bases, in that order; junction bases with no gene match: 6. Germline V gives CDR1 SGHNT, CDR2 YYREEE (reference sequence). CDR3 nucleotide sequence: TGTGCCGGCGGGACAGGGGACCCCTACGAGCAGTACTTC. Residues: CAGGTGDPYEQYF.

The V call is TRBV27, the J call TRBJ2-7, with no clear D. CDR1 and CDR2 from the germline V gene are MNHEY and SMNVEV (reference sequence). Trimming cost V 2 bases and J 2 bases, with 13 bases left between them. The CDR3 length is 15 residues. The CDR3 DNA follows: TGTGCCAGCAGTTTAAGGTCAGGTAGGACCTACGAGCAGTACTTC. Amino acid sequence: CASSLRSGRTYEQYF.

The gene calls are TRBV13 and TRBJ2-7; 13 nucleotides align to TRBD2. Germline V gene lookup returns CDR1 PRHDT and CDR2 FYEKMQ (reference sequence). The J segment lost 5 bases and the V segment lost 5 bases, leaving 9 bases of the junction unmatched. This CDR3 spans 16 amino acids. The CDR3 DNA reads as TGTGCCAGCAGCGGTCCGGGACTAGCGGGATTTAACGAGCAGTACTTC. Translated: CASSGPGLAGFNEQYF.

The J gene is TRBJ1-5, the V gene TRBV4-3, with D uncertain. Germline V gene sequence: CDR1 LGHNA, CDR2 YSLEER. The CDR3 is made up of 14 amino acids. Between the trimmed V and J ends, which lost 4 bases and 5 bases, there was a span of 12 bases. CDR3 sequence reads: CASSPDGGYQPQHF. The CDR3 bases are TGCGCCAGCAGCCCTGATGGCGGTTATCAGCCCCAGCATTTT.

The CDR3 coding sequence is TGTGCCAGCTCACCTGCTAAAGGAGGGACTGAAGCTTTCTTT. It codes for CASSPAKGGTEAFF. The V gene is TRBV18, the J gene TRBJ1-1; D call uncertain. The CDR3 has 14 amino acids. CDR1 is KGHSH, CDR2 LQKENI, per germline. Trimming pared 3 bases from V and 5 bases from J, leaving 13 bases between.

The CDR3 sequence is CASSLGAREGPQHF. The CDR3 nucleotides are TGTGCCAGCAGTTTAGGGGCTAGGGAGGGTCCCCAGCATTTT. V is TRBV27 and J is TRBJ1-5, with D possibly matching TRBD1 (5 bases). The germline gives CDR1 MNHEY, CDR2 SMNVEV (reference sequence). This CDR3 is built from 14 residues. Between the trimmed V and J ends, which lost 2 bases and 10 bases, there was a span of 15 bases.

The J gene is TRBJ1-2, the V gene TRBV11-2; D gene unclear. Germline values: CDR1 SGHAT, CDR2 FQNNGV. Trimming cost V 0 bases and J 5 bases, with 16 bases left between them. This CDR3 is 16 amino acids long. The CDR3 bases are TGTGCCAGCAGCTTAGACCCCCTCGGGGTGGGGTATGGCTACACCTTC. The encoded protein is CASSLDPLGVGYGYTF.

The V gene is TRBV11-1, the J gene TRBJ2-3, with D possibly being TRBD1 (5 bases). The germline V and J ends were trimmed by 6 bases and 4 bases, with 17 bases remaining between them. Germline assignment: CDR1 SGHAT and CDR2 FQDESV (reference sequence). The CDR3 length is 15 residues. The CDR3 region is CASSPLLGAADTQYF. Written as DNA, the CDR3 is TGTGCCAGCAGTCCCCTCCTTGGGGCCGCAGATACGCAGTATTTT.